Given below is one TCR beta chain in context. Its antigen specificity is not known. Base qualities are not recorded, but no much larger clone differs from it by a single base. The immunoSEQ Assay was used to sequence TCRbeta CDR3 regions. After extraction, genomic DNA underwent amplification by bias-controlled multiplex PCR, followed by high-throughput sequencing. In the original analysis: Collapsing and filtering of sequences were performed to quantify the absolute abundance of each unique TCRbeta CDR3 region. T cell fraction was estimated by normalizing TCRbeta template counts to usable DNA, which was measured by amplifying reference genes present in all nucleated cells. Repertoire TCRs were annotated as SARS-CoV-2-specific when V gene, CDR3 amino acid sequence and J gene were exactly matched to a known reactive TCR set. The reference SARS-CoV-2 TCR set came from MIRA and was filtered for enrichment in COVID-19-positive ImmuneCODE repertoires, removing public or cross-reactive TCRs. Using the MIRA antigens, annotated TCRs were further analysed by specific ORF or by position within an ORF. Depth was the summed frequency of annotated unique rearrangements, while breadth was defined as annotated unique rearrangements over total unique productive rearrangements. Group comparisons of TCR breadth used two-sided Wilcoxon rank-sum tests. TCRdb took this table from immuneACCESS and kept in-frame rearrangements with V and J called. Such tables lack part of the clones; where checked against another copy, unresolved V genes explain under half of the gap, and the rest is unexplained. The V and J calls and clone size are taken from that table; D and trimming were inferred from the DNA. This sample gives some 410,000 clones in total; 92% of them show up just once. The ten largest clones add up to around 1.7% of the sample.

The treatment or condition label of this sample denotes: 15 to 20 received Ad26.COV2.S at low or high dose, single or two shots; about 5 received placebo; per-sample allocation not given. Repertoires of vaccine and placebo recipients were sequenced from samples collected on day 63 after the first injection. In Cohort 1b, around 23 adults aged 18-55 years were enrolled at a single site in Boston, USA, between 29 July and 7 August 2020. Ad26.COV2.S was a replication-incompetent adenovirus type 26 vector that expressed a prefusion-stabilized SARS-CoV-2 spike protein derived from the original Wuhan strain. The junction shows trimming of 2 bases on V and 1 base on J, plus 11 bases between the germline ends. From cysteine to phenylalanine, the CDR3 is 15 amino acids long. Only CDR3 DNA is held: 45 bases, read in frame from base 1. Based on the germline V gene (reference sequence), the CDR1 and CDR2 sequences are MNHEY and SMNVEV.

This sample is part of a study of Ad26.COV2.S vaccination and SARS-CoV-2 variants (dated by TCRdb to the early 2020s). A note on the overall study: Vaccine-arm donors were drawn from COV1001, a multicentre, randomized, double-blind, placebo-controlled phase I-IIa trial of Ad26.COV2.S in healthy adults. Ad26.COV2.S was administered intramuscularly at a dose of 5x10^10 or 1x10^11 viral particles, either as one shot or as two shots given 56 days apart. Sequencing of the TCRbeta repertoire served to evaluate the specificity and breadth of SARS-CoV-2-reactive T cell receptors following Ad26.COV2.S vaccination. The TCR-sequenced set comprised approximately 32 samples: 19 Ad26.COV2.S vaccine recipients, 5 placebo recipients and 8 SARS-CoV-2 convalescent individuals. Participants in the trial were split at random into five groups of five each, receiving low-dose or high-dose Ad26.COV2.S once or twice, or else placebo on both occasions. Investigators remained blinded to trial group allocation during experiments and outcome assessment.

The paper as a whole reports these results and caveats: It was noted by the authors that total T cell responses may have been underestimated by the TCR breadth and depth analyses. Spike-specific TCR breadth was higher in Ad26.COV2.S recipients than in placebo recipients (P = 0.0014). The study lacked the statistical power to compare responses across vaccine doses or regimens. After vaccination, spike-specific CD8+ and CD4+ T cell responses were reported to show substantial breadth. Non-spike TCR breadth was comparable between vaccine and placebo recipients, consistent with the vaccine containing only spike.

The rearrangement joined TRBV27 to TRBJ1-2; the D gene is possibly TRBD1, with 5 bases matching. The specimen comprised peripheral blood, sampled in a trial of Ad26.COV2.S vaccine versus placebo. The clonotype originates from a person aged 18 to 59 who received the Ad26.COV2.S COVID-19 vaccine or a placebo. At the DNA level, the sequence is TGTGCCAGCAGTTTAAAGGGGTTCCTTAACTATGGCTACACCTTC. It translates as CASSLKGFLNYGYTF.